This T cell receptor beta chain originates from a study of blood T cell repertoires in COVID-19. The wider study: The analysed material was cDNA or gDNA that came from T cells, B-cell-depleted T cells, or PBMCs.

Method: immunoSEQ multiplex PCR; TCRdb's copy keeps in-frame clones and lacks some. The sample yields about 35,000 clones, about 80% seen once. Germline lookup yields CDR1 SQVTM and CDR2 ANQGSEA. Deletions cut 4 bases from V and 5 bases from J, with 15 bases between. The CDR3 is made up of 13 amino acids. This clonotype originated in a man aged 45-65 years with acute or convalescent COVID-19. The J gene is TRBJ2-7, the V gene TRBV29-1; weak D call: TRBD1 (5 bases). Sequenced input: peripheral blood. This CDR3 is CSVGPGFWNEQYF. The CDR3, as DNA: TGCAGCGTTGGGCCAGGGTTTTGGAACGAGCAGTACTTC.